This TCR beta chain was retrieved from a study of cytomegalovirus exposure and HLA in healthy donors. Assay used: immunoSEQ multiplex PCR; TCRdb lists only in-frame clones, some missing. The data hold 250,000 to 350,000 clones, with roughly 88% observed a single time. This clone was counted once. No antigen is known for it. The identical CDR3 is also encoded by other nucleotide sequences in the sample. Overall study findings and caveats: The finding came from a later analysis; first-cohort TCR clusters tended to co-occur in the 95 to 150 validation repertoires.

This CDR3 has 13 amino acids. Germline V lookup: CDR1 MNHEY, CDR2 SVGAGI. Trimming at V came to 2 bases and at J to 4 bases, leaving 0 bases not matched to a gene. Separate from the roughly 700-subject first cohort was the approximately 120-subject validation cohort, to which the donors belonged. This chain links TRBV6-5 with TRBJ2-7; 9 positions match TRBD1. Input material: PBMCs. The source is a woman younger than 30 in good health and CMV-seronegative. CDR3 coding DNA: TGTGCCAGCAGTTACGGGACAGGGTACGAGCAGTACTTC. This translates into CASSYGTGYEQYF.